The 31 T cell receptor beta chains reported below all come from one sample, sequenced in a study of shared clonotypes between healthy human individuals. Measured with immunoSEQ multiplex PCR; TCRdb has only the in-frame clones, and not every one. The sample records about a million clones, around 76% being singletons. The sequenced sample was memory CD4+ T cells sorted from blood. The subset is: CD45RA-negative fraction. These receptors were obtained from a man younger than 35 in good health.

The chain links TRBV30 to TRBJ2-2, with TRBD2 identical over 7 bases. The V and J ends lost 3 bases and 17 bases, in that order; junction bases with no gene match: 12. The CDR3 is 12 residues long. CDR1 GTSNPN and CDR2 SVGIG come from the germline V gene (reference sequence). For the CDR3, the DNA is TGTGCCTGGAGCCCCGGGGAGGGGCGCTTCTTTTTT. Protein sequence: CAWSPGEGRFFF.

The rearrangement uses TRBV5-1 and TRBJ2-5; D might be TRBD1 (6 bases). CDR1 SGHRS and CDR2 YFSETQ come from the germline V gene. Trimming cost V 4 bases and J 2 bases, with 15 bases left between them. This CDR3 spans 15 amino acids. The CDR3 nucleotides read TGCGCCAGCAGCCCGCATCGGACAGCTCAAGAGACCCAGTACTTC. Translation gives CASSPHRTAQETQYF.

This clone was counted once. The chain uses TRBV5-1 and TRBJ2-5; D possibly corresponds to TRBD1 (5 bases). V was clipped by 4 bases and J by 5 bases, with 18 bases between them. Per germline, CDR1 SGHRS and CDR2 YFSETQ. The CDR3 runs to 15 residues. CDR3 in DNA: TGCGCCAGCAGCCCTAATATAGGGGTGGCGGAGACCCAGTACTTC. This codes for CASSPNIGVAETQYF.

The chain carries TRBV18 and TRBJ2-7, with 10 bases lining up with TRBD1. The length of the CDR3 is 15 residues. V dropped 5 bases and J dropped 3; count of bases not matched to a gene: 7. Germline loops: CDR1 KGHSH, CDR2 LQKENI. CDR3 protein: CASSRPGQGFYEQYF. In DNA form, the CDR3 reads TGTGCCAGCTCAAGACCGGGACAGGGGTTCTACGAGCAGTACTTC.

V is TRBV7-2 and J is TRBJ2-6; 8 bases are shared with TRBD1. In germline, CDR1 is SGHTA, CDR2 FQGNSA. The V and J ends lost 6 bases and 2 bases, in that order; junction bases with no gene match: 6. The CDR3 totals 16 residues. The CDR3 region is CASSLSGGAGANVLTF. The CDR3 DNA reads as TGTGCCAGCAGTTTATCAGGGGGCGCTGGGGCCAACGTCCTGACTTTC.

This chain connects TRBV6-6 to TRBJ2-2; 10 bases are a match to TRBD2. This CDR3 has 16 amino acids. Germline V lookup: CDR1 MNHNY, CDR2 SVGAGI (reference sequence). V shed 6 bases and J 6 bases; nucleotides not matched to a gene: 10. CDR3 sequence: CASRQPGLATSGELFF. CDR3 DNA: TGTGCCAGCAGACAACCGGGACTAGCGACGTCCGGGGAGCTGTTTTTT.

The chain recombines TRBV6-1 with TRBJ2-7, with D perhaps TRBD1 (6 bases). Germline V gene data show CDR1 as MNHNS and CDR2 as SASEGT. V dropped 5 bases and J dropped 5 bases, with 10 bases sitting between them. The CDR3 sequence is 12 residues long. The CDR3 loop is CASSFDRHEQYF. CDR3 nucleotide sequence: TGTGCCAGCAGTTTTGACAGGCACGAGCAGTACTTC.

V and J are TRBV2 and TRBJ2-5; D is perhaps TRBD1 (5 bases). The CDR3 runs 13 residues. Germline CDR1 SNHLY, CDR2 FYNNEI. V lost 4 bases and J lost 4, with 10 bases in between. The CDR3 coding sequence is TGTGCCAGCAGTGGGACAAGTAGAGAGACCCAGTACTTC. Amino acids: CASSGTSRETQYF.

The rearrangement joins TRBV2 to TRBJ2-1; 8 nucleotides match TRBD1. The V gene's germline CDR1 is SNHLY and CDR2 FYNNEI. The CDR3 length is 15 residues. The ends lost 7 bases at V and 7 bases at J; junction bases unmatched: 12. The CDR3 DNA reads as TGTGCCAGCATTCAGACAGGGGCCCCTGGGAATGAGCAGTTCTTC. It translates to CASIQTGAPGNEQFF.

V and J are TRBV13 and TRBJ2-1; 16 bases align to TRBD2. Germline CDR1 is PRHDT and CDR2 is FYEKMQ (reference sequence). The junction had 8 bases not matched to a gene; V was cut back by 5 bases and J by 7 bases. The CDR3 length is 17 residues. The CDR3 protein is CASSPGTSGRAGNEQFF. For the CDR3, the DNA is TGTGCCAGCAGCCCTGGGACTAGCGGGAGGGCCGGGAATGAGCAGTTCTTC.

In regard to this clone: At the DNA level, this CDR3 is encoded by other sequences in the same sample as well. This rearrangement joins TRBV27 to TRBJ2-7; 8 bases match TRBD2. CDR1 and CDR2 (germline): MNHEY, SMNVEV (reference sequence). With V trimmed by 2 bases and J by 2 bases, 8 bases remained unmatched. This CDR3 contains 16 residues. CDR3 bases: TGTGCCAGCAGTTTAAAGGCCGGGGGGGGGACCTACGAGCAGTACTTC. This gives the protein CASSLKAGGGTYEQYF.

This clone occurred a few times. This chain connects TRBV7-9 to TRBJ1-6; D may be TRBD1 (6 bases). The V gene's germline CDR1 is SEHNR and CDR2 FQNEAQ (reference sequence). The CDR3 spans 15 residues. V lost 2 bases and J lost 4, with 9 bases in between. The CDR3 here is CASSLNRVYNSPLHF. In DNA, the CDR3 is TGTGCCAGCAGCTTAAACAGGGTGTATAATTCACCCCTCCACTTT.

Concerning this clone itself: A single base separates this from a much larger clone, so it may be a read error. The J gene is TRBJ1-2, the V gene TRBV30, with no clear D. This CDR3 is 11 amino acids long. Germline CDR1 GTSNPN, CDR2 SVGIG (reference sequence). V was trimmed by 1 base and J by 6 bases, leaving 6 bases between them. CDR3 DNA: TGTGCCTGGAGTGGAACGAATGGCTACACCTTC. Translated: CAWSGTNGYTF.

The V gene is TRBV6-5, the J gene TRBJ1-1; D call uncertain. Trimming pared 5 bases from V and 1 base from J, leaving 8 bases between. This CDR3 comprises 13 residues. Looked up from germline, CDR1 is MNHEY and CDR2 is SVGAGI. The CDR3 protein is CASSPPANTEAFF. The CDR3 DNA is TGTGCCAGCAGTCCCCCCGCGAACACTGAAGCTTTCTTT.

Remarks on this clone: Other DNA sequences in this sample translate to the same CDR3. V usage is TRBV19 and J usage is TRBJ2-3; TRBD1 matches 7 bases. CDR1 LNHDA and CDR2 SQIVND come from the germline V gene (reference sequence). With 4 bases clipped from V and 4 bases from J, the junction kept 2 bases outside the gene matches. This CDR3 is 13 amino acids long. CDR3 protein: CASSTQGADTQYF. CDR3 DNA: TGTGCCAGTAGTACCCAGGGGGCAGATACGCAGTATTTT. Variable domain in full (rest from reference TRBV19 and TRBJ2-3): DGGITQSPKYLFRKEGQNVTLSCEQNLNHDAMYWYRQDPGQGLRLIYYSQIVNDFQKGDIAEGYSVSREKKESFPLTVTSAQKNPTAFYLCASSTQGADTQYFGPGTRLTVL.

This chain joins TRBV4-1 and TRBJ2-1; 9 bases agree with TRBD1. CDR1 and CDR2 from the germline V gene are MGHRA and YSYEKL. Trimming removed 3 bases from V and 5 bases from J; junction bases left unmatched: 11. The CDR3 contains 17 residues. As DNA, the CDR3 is TGCGCCAGCAGCCAGATACCGTCCGGGACAGGGAACAATGAGCAGTTCTTC. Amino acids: CASSQIPSGTGNNEQFF.

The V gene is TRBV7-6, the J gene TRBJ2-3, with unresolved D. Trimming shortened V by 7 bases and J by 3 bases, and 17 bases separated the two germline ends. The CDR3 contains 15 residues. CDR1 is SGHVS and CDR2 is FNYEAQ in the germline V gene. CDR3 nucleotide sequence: TGTGCCAGCACCAAGGGTTGGGTGGGGACAGATACGCAGTATTTT. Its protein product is CASTKGWVGTDTQYF.

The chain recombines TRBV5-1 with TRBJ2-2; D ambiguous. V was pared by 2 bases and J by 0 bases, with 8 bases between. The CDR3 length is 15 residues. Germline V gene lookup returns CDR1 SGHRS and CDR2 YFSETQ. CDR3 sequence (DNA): TGCGCCAGCAGCTTAAAGGGCGCGAACACCGGGGAGCTGTTTTTT. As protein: CASSLKGANTGELFF.

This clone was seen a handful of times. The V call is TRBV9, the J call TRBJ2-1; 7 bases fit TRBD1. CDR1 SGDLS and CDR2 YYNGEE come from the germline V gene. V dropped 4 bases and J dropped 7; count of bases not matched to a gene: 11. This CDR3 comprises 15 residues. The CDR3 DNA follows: TGTGCCAGCAGCCCCAGGGGGTCGTGGGGTAATGAGCAGTTCTTC. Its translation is CASSPRGSWGNEQFF.

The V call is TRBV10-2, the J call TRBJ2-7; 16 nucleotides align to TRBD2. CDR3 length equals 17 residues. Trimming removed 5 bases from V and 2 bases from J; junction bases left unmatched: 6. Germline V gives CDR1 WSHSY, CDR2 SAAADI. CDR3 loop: CASSHGTSGRAPYEQYF. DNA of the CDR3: TGCGCCAGCAGTCATGGGACTAGCGGGAGGGCCCCCTACGAGCAGTACTTC.

The CDR3 region is CASRAVGGSYEQYF. CDR3 nucleotide sequence: TGCGCCAGCCGCGCCGTCGGGGGCTCCTACGAGCAGTACTTC. The chain employs TRBV5-1 and TRBJ2-7, with D possibly TRBD2 on 6 matching bases. The CDR3 has 14 residues. V lost 7 bases, J lost 0 bases, and 14 bases lay in between. Germline V gives CDR1 SGHRS, CDR2 YFSETQ.

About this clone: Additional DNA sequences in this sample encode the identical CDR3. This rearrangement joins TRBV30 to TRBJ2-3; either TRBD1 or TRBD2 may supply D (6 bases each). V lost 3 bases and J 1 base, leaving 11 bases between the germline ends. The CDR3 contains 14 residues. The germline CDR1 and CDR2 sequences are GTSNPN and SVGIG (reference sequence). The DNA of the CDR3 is TGTGCCTGGAGCGCGAGGGGGGGCACAGATACGCAGTATTTT. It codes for CAWSARGGTDTQYF.

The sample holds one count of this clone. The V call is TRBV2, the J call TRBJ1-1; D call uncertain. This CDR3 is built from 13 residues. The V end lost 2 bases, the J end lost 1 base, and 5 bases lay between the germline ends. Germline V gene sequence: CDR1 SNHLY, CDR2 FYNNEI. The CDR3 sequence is CASSEFENTEAFF. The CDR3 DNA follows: TGTGCCAGCAGTGAATTCGAGAACACTGAAGCTTTCTTT.

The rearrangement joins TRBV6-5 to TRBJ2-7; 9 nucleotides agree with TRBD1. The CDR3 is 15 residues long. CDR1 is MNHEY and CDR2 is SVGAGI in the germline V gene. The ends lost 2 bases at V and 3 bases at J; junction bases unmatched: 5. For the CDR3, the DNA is TGTGCCAGCAGTTACGGGTCGGGACAGGGCTACGAGCAGTACTTC. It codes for CASSYGSGQGYEQYF.

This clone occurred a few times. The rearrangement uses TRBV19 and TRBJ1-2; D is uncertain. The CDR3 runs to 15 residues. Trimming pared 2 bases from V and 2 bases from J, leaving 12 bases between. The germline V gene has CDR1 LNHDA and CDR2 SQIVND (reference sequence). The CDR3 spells CASSIRGIQNYGYTF. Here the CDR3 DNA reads TGTGCCAGTAGTATAAGAGGGATTCAGAACTATGGCTACACCTTC. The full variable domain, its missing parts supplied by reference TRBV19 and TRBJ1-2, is DGGITQSPKYLFRKEGQNVTLSCEQNLNHDAMYWYRQDPGQGLRLIYYSQIVNDFQKGDIAEGYSVSREKKESFPLTVTSAQKNPTAFYLCASSIRGIQNYGYTFGSGTRLTVV.

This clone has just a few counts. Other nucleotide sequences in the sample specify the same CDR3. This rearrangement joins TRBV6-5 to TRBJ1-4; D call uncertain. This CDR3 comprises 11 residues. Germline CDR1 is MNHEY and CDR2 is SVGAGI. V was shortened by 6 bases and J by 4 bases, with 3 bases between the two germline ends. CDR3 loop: CASRVNEKLFF. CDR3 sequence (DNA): TGTGCCAGCAGGGTTAATGAAAAACTGTTTTTT.

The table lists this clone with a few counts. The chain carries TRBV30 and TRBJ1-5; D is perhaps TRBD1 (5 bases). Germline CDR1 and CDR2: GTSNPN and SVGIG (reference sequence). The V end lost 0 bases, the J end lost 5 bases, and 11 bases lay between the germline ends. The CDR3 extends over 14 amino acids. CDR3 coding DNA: TGTGCCTGGAGTGTGGGGGGTGTGGATCAGCCCCAGCATTTT. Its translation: CAWSVGGVDQPQHF.

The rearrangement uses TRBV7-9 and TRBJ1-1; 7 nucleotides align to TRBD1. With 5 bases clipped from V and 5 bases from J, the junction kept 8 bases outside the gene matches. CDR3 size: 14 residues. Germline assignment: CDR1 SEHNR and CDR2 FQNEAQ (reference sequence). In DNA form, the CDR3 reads TGTGCCAGCAGCGGGGGAAGGGGGCAAACTGAAGCTTTCTTT. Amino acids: CASSGGRGQTEAFF.

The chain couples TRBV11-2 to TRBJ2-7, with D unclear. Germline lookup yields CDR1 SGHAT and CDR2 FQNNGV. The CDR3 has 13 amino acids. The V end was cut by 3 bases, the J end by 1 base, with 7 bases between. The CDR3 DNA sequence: TGTGCCAGCAGCTTTAGCCCTTCCTACGAGCAGTACTTC. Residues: CASSFSPSYEQYF.

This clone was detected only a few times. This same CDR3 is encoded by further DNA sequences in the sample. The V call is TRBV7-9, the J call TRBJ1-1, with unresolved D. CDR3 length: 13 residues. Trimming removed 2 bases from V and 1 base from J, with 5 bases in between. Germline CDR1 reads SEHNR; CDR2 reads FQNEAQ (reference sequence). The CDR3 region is CASSLQENTEAFF. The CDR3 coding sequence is TGTGCCAGCAGCTTACAAGAGAACACTGAAGCTTTCTTT.

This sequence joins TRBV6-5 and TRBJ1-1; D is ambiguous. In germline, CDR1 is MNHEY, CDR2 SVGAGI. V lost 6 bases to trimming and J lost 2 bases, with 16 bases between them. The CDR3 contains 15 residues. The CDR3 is CASRHETKGNTEAFF. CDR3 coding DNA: TGTGCCAGCAGGCATGAAACTAAGGGTAACACTGAAGCTTTCTTT.